The 25 T cell receptor beta chains below come from one sample, sequenced in a study of T cell repertoires in cytomegalovirus infection (dated by TCRdb to between 2018 and 2021). Their antigens are not known. The data were produced on an Illumina HiSeq 1500. TCRdb handled the public reads itself, with Q25 trimming in fastp and clone calling in MiXCR, and kept productive beta chains. Rows with a matching CDR3 protein are joined into one entry that keeps the most common DNA and genes. Recorded for this sample are about 110,000 distinct CDR3 sequences; 9.5% to 13% of them occurred a single time. Around 29% of the sample is held by the ten biggest clonotypes. The sequenced material came from PBMCs, sequenced either directly or after in vitro stimulation (not recorded which). The receptor source for this set is a human donor in good health (CMV status not recorded). Some clones in this sample may be carry-over from other donors' samples.

This sequence joins TRBV30 and TRBJ2-7, with 7 positions matching TRBD2. CDR1 is GTSNPN and CDR2 is SVGIG in the germline V gene (reference sequence). The CDR3 spans 17 residues. J was trimmed by 4 bases and V by 2 bases; bases with no gene match: 17. CDR3 DNA sequence: TGTGCCTGGAGTTCCCTAGAAGGAGGGAGGGCCTTTTACGAGCAGTACTTC. Encoded protein: CAWSSLEGGRAFYEQYF. Supplemented by reference TRBV30 and TRBJ2-7, the full variable domain reads SQTIHQWPATLVQPVGSPLSLECTVEGTSNPNLYWYRQAAGRGLQLLFYSVGIGQISSEVPQNLSASRPQDRQFILSSKKLLLSDSGFYLCAWSSLEGGRAFYEQYFGPGTRLTVT.

The chain employs TRBV6-1 and TRBJ1-2; D perhaps matches TRBD1 (6 bases). The CDR3 extends over 13 amino acids. Germline lookup yields CDR1 MNHNS and CDR2 SASEGT. With 6 bases removed from V and 2 bases from J, the gap between germline ends came to 10 bases. The CDR3 nucleotides read TGTGCCAGCAGACCGACAGGAAACTATGGCTACACCTTC. Encoded protein: CASRPTGNYGYTF.

This clonotype has only a few counts. The chain employs TRBV11-3 and TRBJ2-7; D may correspond to TRBD1 or TRBD2 (5 bases each). The ends were cut back, 3 bases at V and 2 bases at J, with 20 bases in the middle. The length of the CDR3 is 17 residues. Germline CDR1 reads SGHNT; CDR2 reads YENEEA. The CDR3, as DNA: TGTGCCAGCAGCTTGGGGACCGACTCAAAAATTCCCTACGAGCAGTACGTC. It specifies CASSLGTDSKIPYEQYV.

This clonotype came up a few times. CDR3 sequence reads: CSARARGTHEQFF. DNA for the CDR3: TGCAGTGCTAGAGCTCGCGGGACCCATGAGCAGTTCTTC. The V gene is TRBV20-1, the J gene TRBJ2-1, with a weak D call TRBD2 (6 bases). The V end was cut by 1 base, the J end by 8 bases, with 12 bases between. The CDR3 runs 13 residues. Germline-derived CDR1 and CDR2 are DFQATT and SNEGSKA (reference sequence).

This clonotype was detected many times. CDR3 bases: TGTGCCAGCACCCCCATCGGGAGCGGGAGTTTTAATGAGCAGTTCTTC. As protein: CASTPIGSGSFNEQFF. V is TRBV7-6 and J is TRBJ2-1; 8 nucleotides agree with TRBD2. J lost 7 bases, V lost 7 bases, and 15 bases had no gene match. CDR1 and CDR2 from the germline V gene are SGHVS and FNYEAQ. This CDR3 is 16 amino acids long.

The V call is TRBV7-6, the J call TRBJ1-1, with 9 bases lining up with TRBD1. The CDR3 runs to 15 residues. Germline V lookup: CDR1 SGHVS, CDR2 FNYEAQ. J lost 4 bases, V lost 4 bases, and 7 bases had no gene match. Here the CDR3 DNA reads TGTGCCAGCAGCTCGAGGAGGACAGGGGCCACTGAAGCTTTCTTT. Amino acid sequence: CASSSRRTGATEAFF.

V and J are TRBV20-1 and TRBJ1-6, with D possibly matching TRBD1 (5 bases). The CDR3 loop spans 11 amino acids. The germline V and J ends were trimmed by 1 base and 14 bases, with 9 bases remaining between them. Germline V lookup: CDR1 DFQATT, CDR2 SNEGSKA (reference sequence). In DNA form, the CDR3 reads TGCAGTGCTAGAGCTGGGGGGACCCTCCACTTT. Protein product: CSARAGGTLHF.

The chain carries TRBV25-1 and TRBJ1-1; D call uncertain. In germline, CDR1 is MGHDK, CDR2 SYGVNS. There are 12 residues in the CDR3. Trimming took off 6 bases at V and 3 bases at J, with 8 bases between the two ends. The CDR3 here is CASRSRYTEAFF. The CDR3 DNA follows: TGTGCCAGCAGGTCAAGGTACACTGAAGCTTTCTTT. Together with reference TRBV25-1 and TRBJ1-1, the CDR3 gives the full variable domain: EADIYQTPRYLVIGTGKKITLECSQTMGHDKMYWYQQDPGMELHLIHYSYGVNSTEKGDLSSESTVSRIRTEHFPLTLESARPSHTSQYLCASRSRYTEAFFGQGTRLTVV.

This clonotype turned up a few times. The gene calls are TRBV6-5 and TRBJ2-7; 7 bases are a match to TRBD2. With 8 bases clipped from V and 2 bases from J, the junction kept 3 bases outside the gene matches. Germline assignment: CDR1 MNHEY and CDR2 SVGAGI. The CDR3 runs to 12 residues. The CDR3 nucleotides are TGTGCCAGCGGGAGGGGCGCCTACGAGCAGTACTTC. Residues: CASGRGAYEQYF.

In this sample, this clonotype turned up many times. The genes are TRBV7-2 and TRBJ2-1; weak D call: TRBD1 (6 bases). The ends were cut back, 5 bases at V and 11 bases at J, with 22 bases in the middle. The CDR3 spans 15 residues. Germline-derived CDR1 and CDR2 are SGHTA and FQGNSA. CDR3 amino acids: CASSRGQRPDAKQFF. The CDR3 DNA sequence: TGTGCCAGCAGCAGAGGACAGAGACCCGACGCTAAGCAGTTCTTC.

Only a few counts were recorded for this clonotype. V and J are TRBV7-3 and TRBJ2-1; TRBD1 is a possible D gene (7 bases). V shed 5 bases and J shed 2 bases, with 10 bases lying between them. CDR1 is SGHTA and CDR2 is FQGTGA in the germline V gene. This CDR3 spans 14 amino acids. Here the CDR3 DNA reads TGTGCCAGCAGCCCAGGGGGGACCTACAATGAGCAGTTCTTC. Its protein product is CASSPGGTYNEQFF.

The table lists this clonotype with many counts. The chain carries TRBV7-2 and TRBJ2-2; 7 positions match TRBD1. CDR3 size: 16 residues. Trimming at V came to 5 bases and at J to 6 bases, leaving 12 bases not matched to a gene. In germline, CDR1 is SGHTA, CDR2 FQGNSA. The CDR3 loop is CASSPPGGRRAGELFF. The CDR3 DNA follows: TGTGCCAGCAGCCCGCCAGGGGGAAGGAGAGCCGGGGAGCTGTTTTTT.

This clonotype was observed at least ten times. The chain is built from TRBV10-3 and TRBJ1-2; 8 bases are a match to TRBD1. This CDR3 spans 16 amino acids. Germline V gene sequence: CDR1 ENHRY, CDR2 SYGVKD. J gave up 3 bases and V 2 bases, and 8 bases lay outside the gene matches. In nucleotides, the CDR3 is TGTGCCATCAGTGAGGCGTGGACAGGGTGGGACTATGGCTACACCTTC. Translated, it gives CAISEAWTGWDYGYTF.

The table lists this clonotype with many counts. The rearrangement links TRBV11-2 to TRBJ1-4; D call uncertain. Per germline, CDR1 SGHAT and CDR2 FQNNGV. The CDR3 has 14 residues. The V gene lost 6 bases and the J gene lost 7 bases, with 15 bases spanning the gap. As DNA, the CDR3 is TGTGCCAGCAGACTAAACCTTGGAGGTGAAAAACTGTTTTTT. Translation: CASRLNLGGEKLFF.

This chain uses TRBV28 with TRBJ2-1; D gene uncertain. The CDR3 sequence is 10 residues long. V was clipped by 4 bases and J by 10 bases, with 5 bases between them. Germline loops: CDR1 MDHEN, CDR2 SYDVKM. CDR3 sequence (DNA): TGTGCCAGCAGTTATACAGAGCAGTTCTTC. Residues: CASSYTEQFF.

This clonotype was seen repeatedly, ten times or more. V gene TRBV5-6 combines with J gene TRBJ2-7, with 7 bases lining up with TRBD2. In germline, CDR1 is SGHDT, CDR2 YYEEEE. With 7 bases clipped from V and 4 bases from J, the junction kept 11 bases outside the gene matches. This CDR3 spans 14 amino acids. Written as DNA, the CDR3 is TGTGCCAGCTCCCGGGGTAGCGGGTATTACGAGCAGTACGTC. Encoded protein: CASSRGSGYYEQYV.

This rearrangement joins TRBV9 to TRBJ2-1; the match to TRBD1 covers 7 bases. Trimming took 4 bases from V and 3 from J; bases not matched to a gene: 13. The germline gives CDR1 SGDLS, CDR2 YYNGEE. The CDR3 is 17 residues long. CDR3 bases: TGTGCCAGCAGCTCACCCCTTGTGACAGGGCGCTACAATGAGCAGTTCTTC. It yields the protein CASSSPLVTGRYNEQFF.

This clonotype has ten or more counts. The rearrangement uses TRBV30 and TRBJ1-1; 8 bases fit TRBD1. With V trimmed by 0 bases and J by 5 bases, 11 bases remained unmatched. The length of the CDR3 is 16 residues. Germline assignment: CDR1 GTSNPN and CDR2 SVGIG (reference sequence). CDR3 amino acids: CAWSVPQTGGRTEAFF. The CDR3 bases are TGTGCCTGGAGTGTCCCCCAAACAGGGGGAAGGACTGAAGCTTTCTTT.

At least ten counts were recorded for this clonotype. The V call is TRBV12-5, the J call TRBJ2-2; the D call may be TRBD1 or TRBD2 (6 bases each). The germline CDR1 and CDR2 sequences are LGHNT and FRNRAP. Trimming left V 1 base short and J 1 base short, with 10 bases between. The CDR3 spans 16 residues. CDR3 sequence: CASGLGGTLNTGELFF. CDR3 bases: TGTGCTAGTGGTTTGGGCGGGACACTGAACACCGGGGAGCTGTTTTTT. Drawing the rest from reference TRBV12-5 and TRBJ2-2, the complete variable domain is DARVTQTPRHKVTEMGQEVTMRCQPILGHNTVFWYRQTMMQGLELLAYFRNRAPLDDSGMPKDRFSAEMPDATLATLKIQPSEPRDSAVYFCASGLGGTLNTGELFFGEGSRLTVL.

This chain links TRBV6-2 or TRBV6-3 with TRBJ1-1, with TRBD1 matching 8 bases. V lost 7 bases, J lost 4 bases, and 8 bases stayed unmatched. There are 14 residues in the CDR3. Germline loops: CDR1 MNHEY, CDR2 SVGEGT. The CDR3 sequence is CASTKNRGTTEAFF. The CDR3 bases are TGTGCCAGCACCAAAAACAGGGGGACCACTGAAGCTTTCTTT.

This clonotype was recorded many times. The rearrangement joins TRBV7-2 to TRBJ2-3; D unclear. V was clipped by 3 bases and J by 2 bases, with 0 bases between them. This CDR3 has 11 amino acids. Germline-derived CDR1 and CDR2 are SGHTA and FQGNSA. CDR3 sequence reads: CASSFTDTQYF. The CDR3, as DNA: TGTGCCAGCAGCTTCACAGATACGCAGTATTTT.

The chain couples TRBV28 to TRBJ2-1, with 9 positions matching TRBD2. V shed 2 bases and J 7 bases; nucleotides not matched to a gene: 6. Germline loops: CDR1 MDHEN, CDR2 SYDVKM. The CDR3 is 15 amino acids. The CDR3 DNA follows: TGTGCCAGCAGTTTAGCGGGAGGGCCGGGGAATGAGCAGTTCTTC. It translates to CASSLAGGPGNEQFF.

In this sample, this clonotype turned up a few times. This sequence joins TRBV12-3 or TRBV12-4 and TRBJ1-3, with D tentatively TRBD1 (6 bases). Trimming pared 1 base from V and 6 bases from J, leaving 13 bases between. This CDR3 is built from 15 residues. For the CDR3, the DNA is TGTGCCAGCAGTTTAGGAGGGGGGCAGGAAAACACCATATATTTT. Translation: CASSLGGGQENTIYF.

This clonotype was seen repeatedly, ten times or more. CDR3 protein: CASSSWLAGSNEQFF. DNA of the CDR3: TGTGCCAGCAGCTCTTGGCTAGCGGGTTCCAATGAGCAGTTCTTC. The rearrangement uses TRBV11-3 and TRBJ2-1, with 8 bases fitting TRBD2. CDR1 is SGHNT and CDR2 is YENEEA in the germline V gene. Unmatched junction bases numbered 8, after V lost 4 bases and J lost 6 bases. The CDR3 has 15 residues. Together with reference TRBV11-3 and TRBJ2-1, the CDR3 gives the full variable domain: EAGVVQSPRYKIIEKKQPVAFWCNPISGHNTLYWYLQNLGQGPELLIRYENEEAVDDSQLPKDRFSAERLKGVDSTLKIQPAELGDSAVYLCASSSWLAGSNEQFFGPGTRLTVL.

Points on this clonotype: Germline is not matched at one junction end, which may reflect a read error. The chain employs TRBV7-6 and TRBJ2-3; the match to TRBD2 covers 9 bases. CDR1 and CDR2 (germline): SGHVS, FNYEAQ. The CDR3 loop spans 16 amino acids. The CDR3 protein is CVSSFSGLAGKNTQYF. CDR3 bases: TGTGTCAGCAGCTTCTCGGGACTAGCAGGCAAAAATACGCAGTATTTT. The whole variable domain, remainder taken from reference TRBV7-6 and TRBJ2-3, is GAGVSQSPRYKVTKRGQDVALRCDPISGHVSLYWYRQALGQGPEFLTYFNYEAQQDKSGLPNDRFSAERPEGSISTLTIQRTEQRDSAMYRCVSSFSGLAGKNTQYFGPGTRLTVL.